Below are 28 T cell receptor beta chains sequenced from a single sample in a study of CD8 T cells in Susac syndrome (dated by TCRdb to between 2018 and 2020). Receptors were amplified or captured by the immunoSEQ multiplex PCR assay. RNA was extracted using the RNeasy kit, and roughly 0.5 to 1 ug of the RNA was reverse transcribed with random hexamers. TCRdb handled the public reads itself, with Q25 trimming in fastp and clone calling in MiXCR, and kept productive beta chains. Records with the same CDR3 protein are collapsed into one entry carrying the most frequent genes and DNA. The sample table records approximately 120,000 distinct CDR3 sequences; about 95% of these occur just once. Less than 0.25% of the sample is in the top ten clones. Sequencing was carried out using CD8+ T cells from PBMCs. The receptors were gathered from a human donor with Susac syndrome.

The chain joins TRBV24-1 to TRBJ2-1; perhaps D is TRBD1 or TRBD2 (7 bases each). The CDR3 spans 17 residues. Per germline, CDR1 KGHDR and CDR2 SFDVKD. Trimming stripped 5 bases from V and 7 bases from J, with 23 bases between. The CDR3 sequence is CATSANTWGGQLNEQFF. The CDR3, as DNA: TGTGCCACCAGTGCCAACACCTGGGGGGGACAGTTAAATGAGCAGTTCTTC.

This clonotype was seen once. The chain is built from TRBV5-1 and TRBJ2-1, with 14 bases aligning to TRBD2. CDR1 and CDR2 (germline): SGHRS, YFSETQ. The J segment lost 4 bases and the V segment lost 4 bases, leaving 7 bases of the junction unmatched. This CDR3 is 17 amino acids long. The CDR3 DNA reads TGCGCCAGCAGCGAGGGACTAGCGGGAGAACTGTACAATGAGCAGTTCTTC. It specifies CASSEGLAGELYNEQFF.

V usage is TRBV4-3 and J usage is TRBJ2-7, with unresolved D. V was pared by 1 base and J by 2 bases, with 9 bases between. From germline, CDR1 is LGHNA and CDR2 YSLEER. The CDR3 runs 14 residues. CDR3: CASSQGPKAYEQYF. The DNA of the CDR3 is TGCGCCAGCAGCCAAGGGCCCAAGGCCTACGAGCAGTACTTC.

This chain joins TRBV7-2 and TRBJ2-7; no firm D call. Germline assignment: CDR1 SGHTA and CDR2 FQGNSA. V lost 1 base, J lost 0 bases, and 10 bases lay in between. The CDR3 is made up of 15 amino acids. The CDR3 here is CASSLGLPTSYEQYF. The CDR3 DNA follows: TGTGCCAGCAGCTTAGGTCTACCCACCTCCTACGAGCAGTACTTC.

DNA for the CDR3: TGCAGTGCTGCACTAGCGGGAGATCTTGAGCAGTACTTC. It translates to CSAALAGDLEQYF. The rearrangement links TRBV20-1 to TRBJ2-7; the match to TRBD2 covers 11 bases. The CDR3 is made up of 13 amino acids. J lost 7 bases, V lost 5 bases, and 7 bases had no gene match. In germline, CDR1 is DFQATT, CDR2 SNEGSKA (reference sequence).

This rearrangement joins TRBV7-8 to TRBJ2-1, with 15 bases matching TRBD2. The CDR3 has 16 amino acids. J was trimmed by 7 bases and V by 3 bases; bases with no gene match: 4. Germline V gives CDR1 SGHVS, CDR2 FQNEAQ. Written as DNA, the CDR3 is TGTGCCAGCAGCTTCCAGGGACTAGCGGGGGGAAATGAGCAGTTCTTC. It yields the protein CASSFQGLAGGNEQFF.

The chain recombines TRBV5-4 with TRBJ2-3; unclear D gene. The germline CDR1 and CDR2 sequences are SGHNT and YYREEE (reference sequence). The CDR3 runs to 17 residues. Trimming pared 0 bases from V and 4 bases from J, leaving 18 bases between. The CDR3 DNA follows: TGTGCCAGCAGCTTGGAAGTGGTGGCCGAACCAGCAGATACGCAGTATTTT. It encodes CASSLEVVAEPADTQYF.

This sequence joins TRBV9 and TRBJ2-2; 10 nucleotides line up with TRBD1. Germline V CDR1 and CDR2: SGDLS, YYNGEE. CDR3 size: 16 residues. V was pared by 4 bases and J by 4 bases, with 7 bases of the junction left unmatched. The CDR3: CASSPPGQGSTGELFF. In DNA, the CDR3 is TGTGCCAGCAGCCCTCCGGGACAGGGGAGCACCGGGGAGCTGTTTTTT.

V is TRBV5-6 and J is TRBJ2-1, with 8 bases lining up with TRBD1. CDR1 SGHDT and CDR2 YYEEEE come from the germline V gene. The CDR3 spans 16 residues. Trimming at V came to 0 bases and at J to 2 bases, leaving 4 bases not matched to a gene. As DNA, the CDR3 is TGTGCCAGCAGCTTGGAGGGACAGGCCCCCTACAATGAGCAGTTCTTC. It encodes CASSLEGQAPYNEQFF.

The chain uses TRBV29-1 and TRBJ2-7, with TRBD2 as a possible D gene (6 bases). The germline V gene encodes CDR1 SQVTM and CDR2 ANQGSEA. This CDR3 spans 12 amino acids. V lost 6 bases, J lost 3 bases, and 12 bases lay in between. CDR3 sequence reads: CSVRDFGYEQYF. The CDR3 bases are TGCAGCGTGCGGGACTTTGGCTACGAGCAGTACTTC.

The rearrangement uses TRBV7-9 and TRBJ1-5; D gene ambiguous. V was trimmed by 1 base and J by 4 bases, leaving 8 bases between them. Germline V gene sequence: CDR1 SEHNR, CDR2 FQNEAQ (reference sequence). The CDR3 loop spans 14 amino acids. CDR3 in amino acids: CASSLGGLNQPQHF. The DNA of the CDR3 is TGTGCCAGCAGCTTAGGAGGGCTAAATCAGCCCCAGCATTTT.

This chain connects TRBV5-1 to TRBJ2-5, with 12 nucleotides matching TRBD2. Germline loops: CDR1 SGHRS, CDR2 YFSETQ. V was clipped by 3 bases and J by 5 bases; unmatched bases: 8. The CDR3 totals 16 residues. In nucleotides, the CDR3 is TGCGCCAGCAGCTCAAGACTAGCGGGAGATCTCGAGACCCAGTACTTC. It yields the protein CASSSRLAGDLETQYF.

The chain is built from TRBV20-1 and TRBJ2-2, with 9 bases identical to TRBD2. This CDR3 region has 16 residues. V lost 0 bases and J lost 6; bases outside the gene matches: 8. Germline CDR1 and CDR2: DFQATT and SNEGSKA (reference sequence). Written as DNA, the CDR3 is TGCAGTGCTAGAGATCCGACTAGCGGAGACCCCGGGGAGCTGTTTTTT. Encoded protein: CSARDPTSGDPGELFF.

This clonotype was detected once. The V and J genes are TRBV27 and TRBJ1-4; no clear D. Germline V gene lookup returns CDR1 MNHEY and CDR2 SMNVEV (reference sequence). V lost 1 base to trimming and J lost 3 bases, with 9 bases between them. This CDR3 has 15 amino acids. The CDR3 nucleotides are TGTGCCAGCAGTTTATGGTCCTCGCCTAATGAAAAACTGTTTTTT. As protein: CASSLWSSPNEKLFF. The full variable domain, rest sourced from reference TRBV27 and TRBJ1-4, is EAQVTQNPRYLITVTGKKLTVTCSQNMNHEYMSWYRQDPGLGLRQIYYSMNVEVTDKGDVPEGYKVSRKEKRNFPLILESPSPNQTSLYFCASSLWSSPNEKLFFGSGTQLSVL.

J is TRBJ2-7 and V is TRBV15; D is perhaps TRBD1 (6 bases). The ends were cut back, 5 bases at V and 5 bases at J, with 16 bases in the middle. This CDR3 has 14 residues. Germline CDR1 reads LNHNV; CDR2 reads YYDKDF (reference sequence). This CDR3 reads CATSGQTGRHEQYF. The DNA of the CDR3 is TGTGCCACCAGCGGACAGACAGGACGGCACGAGCAGTACTTC.

This clonotype came up once. The V and J genes are TRBV4-3 and TRBJ2-7, with 8 bases fitting TRBD2. After removal of 0 bases from V and 4 bases from J, the junction contained 11 bases not matched to a gene. CDR3 length: 17 residues. The germline gives CDR1 LGHNA, CDR2 YSLEER. As DNA, the CDR3 is TGCGCCAGCAGCCAAGACTTTTTACGGGGGGGACTGTACGAGCAGTACTTC. Its protein product is CASSQDFLRGGLYEQYF.

This rearrangement joins TRBV7-9 to TRBJ1-1; a possible D gene is TRBD1 (5 bases). CDR3 size: 16 residues. Trimming stripped 5 bases from V and 11 bases from J, with 27 bases between. Germline V gene lookup returns CDR1 SEHNR and CDR2 FQNEAQ (reference sequence). In nucleotides, the CDR3 is TGTGCCAGCAGCAACGACGGGACTCCCGGAGTCGCTTTCGCTTTCTTT. It translates to CASSNDGTPGVAFAFF.

The rearrangement uses TRBV29-1 and TRBJ1-2; a possible D gene is TRBD1 (6 bases). Trimming shortened V by 6 bases and J by 2 bases, and 13 bases separated the two germline ends. This CDR3 is 13 amino acids long. CDR1 SQVTM and CDR2 ANQGSEA come from the germline V gene. The CDR3 region has the DNA TGCAGCGTGGCCGGGGGCGACAACTATGGCTACACCTTC. This codes for CSVAGGDNYGYTF. The variable domain in full, completed from reference TRBV29-1 and TRBJ1-2, reads SAVISQKPSRDICQRGTSLTIQCQVDSQVTMMFWYRQQPGQSLTLIATANQGSEATYESGFVIDKFPISRPNLTFSTLTVSNMSPEDSSIYLCSVAGGDNYGYTFGSGTRLTVV.

The chain uses TRBV6-6 and TRBJ2-1; no clear D. The germline gives CDR1 MNHNY, CDR2 SVGAGI (reference sequence). The CDR3 has 14 residues. V was shortened by 5 bases and J by 3 bases, with 11 bases between the two germline ends. Here the CDR3 reads CASSHGLNYNEQFF. As DNA, the CDR3 is TGTGCCAGCAGTCATGGTTTAAACTACAATGAGCAGTTCTTC.

The V and J genes are TRBV5-6 and TRBJ2-1; TRBD2 matches at 8 bases. This CDR3 is 15 amino acids long. Trimming took 4 bases from V and 6 from J; bases not matched to a gene: 9. CDR1 SGHDT and CDR2 YYEEEE come from the germline V gene. In nucleotides, the CDR3 is TGTGCCAGCAGCCTAACCGGCACTAGCGGCAATGAGCAGTTCTTC. This gives the protein CASSLTGTSGNEQFF.

The rearrangement uses TRBV3-1 and TRBJ2-1; D remains ambiguous. The CDR3 is 13 amino acids. Germline V gives CDR1 LGHDT, CDR2 YNNKEL (reference sequence). V lost 0 bases to trimming and J lost 5 bases, with 5 bases between them. CDR3 coding DNA: TGTGCCAGCAGCCAAGAAGAGCACAATGAGCAGTTCTTC. Amino acid sequence: CASSQEEHNEQFF.

The V call is TRBV12-3 or TRBV12-4, the J call TRBJ2-7; 10 bases align to TRBD1. Germline trimming cut 6 bases from V and 4 bases from J; bases unmatched to any gene: 6. CDR3 length equals 14 residues. The CDR3 nucleotides read TGTGCCAGCAGAGTGACAGGGGGCTTGTACGAGCAGTACTTC. Residues: CASRVTGGLYEQYF.

The chain recombines TRBV13 with TRBJ2-1; 9 nucleotides agree with TRBD2. The CDR3 has 19 amino acids. The V gene end was trimmed by 2 bases and the J gene end by 0 bases; junction bases not matched to a gene: 11. Looked up from germline, CDR1 is PRHDT and CDR2 is FYEKMQ (reference sequence). In DNA form, the CDR3 reads TGTGCCAGCAGCTTAAGATTTGGCGGGGGGGCCTCCTCCTACAATGAGCAGTTCTTC. Translated: CASSLRFGGGASSYNEQFF.

The chain recombines TRBV24-1 with TRBJ2-2; 8 nucleotides agree with TRBD1. CDR1 is KGHDR, CDR2 SFDVKD, per germline. The CDR3 is 15 amino acids. The J segment lost 6 bases and the V segment lost 5 bases, leaving 7 bases of the junction unmatched. In DNA form, the CDR3 reads TGTGCCACCAGTGCCGAGACAGGGGCCCCCGGGGAGCTGTTTTTT. Translating gives CATSAETGAPGELFF.

The chain carries TRBV25-1 and TRBJ2-2, with 7 positions matching TRBD1. CDR3 length: 14 residues. CDR1 and CDR2 (germline): MGHDK, SYGVNS. The J segment lost 4 bases and the V segment lost 4 bases, leaving 3 bases of the junction unmatched. DNA for the CDR3: TGTGCCAGCAGTGGGGCAGGGGGCACCGGGGAGCTGTTTTTT. It translates to CASSGAGGTGELFF.

This clonotype has a single count. The V gene is TRBV2, the J gene TRBJ1-2, with 7 nucleotides matching TRBD1. The V segment lost 0 bases and the J segment 8 bases; nucleotides outside the gene matches: 9. Germline CDR1 reads SNHLY; CDR2 reads FYNNEI. The CDR3 totals 15 residues. CDR3 bases: TGTGCCAGCAGTGAAGCGGAGCCAGGGGGTAGAGGCTACACCTTC. This translates into CASSEAEPGGRGYTF.

This chain links TRBV28 with TRBJ1-1; D unresolved. This CDR3 is 14 amino acids long. Trimming shortened V by 8 bases and J by 3 bases, and 16 bases separated the two germline ends. Germline V gene data show CDR1 as MDHEN and CDR2 as SYDVKM. This CDR3 reads CASRSFSADTEAFF. CDR3 sequence (DNA): TGTGCCAGCCGATCTTTCAGTGCGGACACTGAAGCTTTCTTT.

The chain is built from TRBV7-6 and TRBJ1-6; tentative D call: TRBD1 (5 bases). Germline V gives CDR1 SGHVS, CDR2 FNYEAQ. Trimming removed 5 bases from V and 7 bases from J, with 12 bases in between. CDR3 length: 14 residues. This chain's CDR3 is CASSREGRNSPLHF. As DNA, the CDR3 is TGTGCCAGCAGCCGTGAGGGGAGGAATTCACCCCTCCACTTT.